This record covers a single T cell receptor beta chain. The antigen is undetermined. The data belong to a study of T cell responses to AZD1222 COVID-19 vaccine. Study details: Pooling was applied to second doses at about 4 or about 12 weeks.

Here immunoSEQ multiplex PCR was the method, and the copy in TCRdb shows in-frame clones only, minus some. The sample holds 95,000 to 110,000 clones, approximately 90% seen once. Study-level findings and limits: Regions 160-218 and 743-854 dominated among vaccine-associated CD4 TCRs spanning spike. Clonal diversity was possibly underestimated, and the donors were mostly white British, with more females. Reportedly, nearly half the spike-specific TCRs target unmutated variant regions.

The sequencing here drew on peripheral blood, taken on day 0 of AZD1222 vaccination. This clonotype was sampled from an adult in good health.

The CDR3 DNA follows: TGTGCCAGTACTAACGGGGGGGCCCCCGGGGAGCTGTTTTTT. It is translated as CASTNGGAPGELFF. This chain joins TRBV19 and TRBJ2-2, with TRBD2 matching 8 bases. CDR3 length equals 14 residues. Losses at the gene ends were 7 bases for V and 6 bases for J; bases not matched to a gene: 7. Looked up from germline, CDR1 is LNHDA and CDR2 is SQIVND (reference sequence).